The rows below give T cell receptor beta chains drawn from one sample of a study of T cells after yellow fever vaccination. TCRdb used MiXCR to reprocess the 5' RACE reads, holding one entry per CDR3 protein. This sample yields some 300,000 distinct CDR3 sequences, of which 7.5% to 9.5% are seen a single time; about 3% belongs to the top ten. Sequencing used CD4+ T cells sorted from PBMCs, obtained 5 days after the yellow fever booster vaccination. Receptors were obtained from a man aged 18 to 35 who received the YFV17D yellow fever vaccine. The CDR3 runs from the conserved cysteine through the conserved F or W. Fields, in order: V gene, J gene, D gene, clone size, CDR3 DNA, CDR3 protein. The D gene is left open where the match is weak. The size entry is marked missing in some rows and otherwise reads once, few, many or a size class.

v_gene: TRBV7-2
j_gene: TRBJ1-2
d_gene: NA
abundance: few
CDR3nt: TGTGCCAGCAGCTTCCGGGACCCTCTAAGGGGCTATGGCTACACCTTC
CDR3aa: CASSFRDPLRGYGYTF

v_gene: TRBV20-1
j_gene: TRBJ1-1
d_gene: NA
abundance: many
CDR3nt: TGCAGTCCCCTAAGTGGGGTAATGAACACTGAAGCTTTCTTT
CDR3aa: CSPLSGVMNTEAFF

v_gene: TRBV18
j_gene: TRBJ2-3
d_gene: TRBD1
abundance: few
CDR3nt: TGTGCCAGCTCACCTCGGACAGGGGCCGGCACAGATACGCAGTATTTT
CDR3aa: CASSPRTGAGTDTQYF

v_gene: TRBV29-1
j_gene: TRBJ2-5
d_gene: NA
abundance: few
CDR3nt: TGCAGCGTTCAACGGGGGGCCTGGGAGACCCAGTACTTC
CDR3aa: CSVQRGAWETQYF

v_gene: TRBV7-2
j_gene: TRBJ1-3
d_gene: NA
abundance: few
CDR3nt: TGTGCCAGCACTGGGGCTTGGGGAAACACCATATATTTT
CDR3aa: CASTGAWGNTIYF

v_gene: TRBV6-1
j_gene: TRBJ1-5
d_gene: NA
abundance: few
CDR3nt: TGTGCCAGCAACGGGAGCAATCAGCCCCAGCATTTT
CDR3aa: CASNGSNQPQHF

v_gene: TRBV5-1
j_gene: TRBJ2-7
d_gene: NA
abundance: few
CDR3nt: TGCGCCAGCAGCTTGAACGGCAGGAGCTCCTACGAGCAGTACTTC
CDR3aa: CASSLNGRSSYEQYF

v_gene: TRBV4-1
j_gene: TRBJ1-1
d_gene: NA
abundance: NA
CDR3nt: TGCGCCAGCAGCCAACCTGGTCGGGGCCGAGTCACTGAAGCTTTCTTT
CDR3aa: CASSQPGRGRVTEAFF

v_gene: TRBV12-3/TRBV12-4
j_gene: TRBJ1-6
d_gene: NA
abundance: many
CDR3nt: TGTGCCAGCACCACCAACAGAAATTCACCCCTCCACTTT
CDR3aa: CASTTNRNSPLHF

v_gene: TRBV3-1
j_gene: TRBJ2-1
d_gene: NA
abundance: once
CDR3nt: TGTGCCAGCAGCCCCATCGGCAATGAGCAGTTCTTC
CDR3aa: CASSPIGNEQFF

v_gene: TRBV3-1
j_gene: TRBJ2-7
d_gene: NA
abundance: few
CDR3nt: TGTGCCAGCAGCCAAAGGCCTTCGGGCGAGCAGTACTTC
CDR3aa: CASSQRPSGEQYF

v_gene: TRBV4-3
j_gene: TRBJ1-4
d_gene: NA
abundance: NA
CDR3nt: TGCGCCAGCAGCCAAGAATGGTCTCGGGTCGGGACTAATGAAAAACTGTTTTTT
CDR3aa: CASSQEWSRVGTNEKLFF

v_gene: TRBV4-2
j_gene: TRBJ2-7
d_gene: TRBD2
abundance: many
CDR3nt: TGTGCCAGCAGCCAAGGGGGAGGGGCCCACGAGCAGTACTTC
CDR3aa: CASSQGGGAHEQYF

v_gene: TRBV5-6
j_gene: TRBJ2-1
d_gene: NA
abundance: few
CDR3nt: TGTGCCAGCAGCTTGTATTCTGGGGCGAGCTCCTACAATGAGCAGTTCTTC
CDR3aa: CASSLYSGASSYNEQFF

v_gene: TRBV10-2
j_gene: TRBJ2-7
d_gene: NA
abundance: few
CDR3nt: TGCGCCAGCAGCTGGACGGGGAACTACGAGCAGTACTTC
CDR3aa: CASSWTGNYEQYF

v_gene: TRBV12-3/TRBV12-4
j_gene: TRBJ2-5
d_gene: NA
abundance: NA
CDR3nt: TGTGCCAGCAGTTCCGCTTCCTGGACCCAGTACTTC
CDR3aa: CASSSASWTQYF

v_gene: TRBV4-1
j_gene: TRBJ2-1
d_gene: NA
abundance: few
CDR3nt: TGCGCCAGCAGCCAACCGTCGGGGGTCTACAATGAGCAGTTCTTC
CDR3aa: CASSQPSGVYNEQFF

v_gene: TRBV12-3/TRBV12-4
j_gene: TRBJ2-7
d_gene: NA
abundance: NA
CDR3nt: TGTGCCAGCAGCTTTTGGGGAGGCGGGGCCTACGAGCAGTACTTC
CDR3aa: CASSFWGGGAYEQYF

v_gene: TRBV19
j_gene: TRBJ2-1
d_gene: TRBD2
abundance: many
CDR3nt: TGTGCCAGTAGTTTTAGCGGGGGCTACAATGAGCAGTTCTTC
CDR3aa: CASSFSGGYNEQFF

v_gene: TRBV6-5
j_gene: TRBJ2-7
d_gene: NA
abundance: few
CDR3nt: TGTGCCAGCAGTACCCTACAGGGCACCTACGAGCAGTACTTC
CDR3aa: CASSTLQGTYEQYF

v_gene: TRBV5-5
j_gene: TRBJ1-6
d_gene: TRBD1
abundance: NA
CDR3nt: TGTGCCAGCAGCTTCACAGGGGCGACAGATTCACCCCTCCACTTT
CDR3aa: CASSFTGATDSPLHF

v_gene: TRBV18
j_gene: TRBJ2-3
d_gene: NA
abundance: few
CDR3nt: TGTGCCAGCTCACCACCGGGGACGGTGATGACAGATACGCAGTATTTT
CDR3aa: CASSPPGTVMTDTQYF

v_gene: TRBV24-1
j_gene: TRBJ2-3
d_gene: NA
abundance: NA
CDR3nt: TGTGCCACCTCCTTTGACAGCACAGATACGCAGTATTTT
CDR3aa: CATSFDSTDTQYF

v_gene: TRBV5-4
j_gene: TRBJ2-3
d_gene: NA
abundance: few
CDR3nt: TGTGCCAGCAGCTCCGTTCAGGGGGGAGATACGCAGTATTTT
CDR3aa: CASSSVQGGDTQYF

v_gene: TRBV5-1
j_gene: TRBJ2-7
d_gene: TRBD2
abundance: NA
CDR3nt: TGCGCCAGCGGGCTTAGCGGGGGGACCTACGAGCAGTACTTC
CDR3aa: CASGLSGGTYEQYF

v_gene: TRBV12-3/TRBV12-4
j_gene: TRBJ2-5
d_gene: NA
abundance: NA
CDR3nt: TGTGCCAGCAGTCACCGACAGGGAGGGGGTCAAGAGACCCAGTACTTC
CDR3aa: CASSHRQGGGQETQYF

v_gene: TRBV7-3
j_gene: TRBJ2-1
d_gene: TRBD2
abundance: many
CDR3nt: TGTGCCAGCAGCTTAGGATTCGGTTTTAGCGGGGGAGAGCAGTTCTTC
CDR3aa: CASSLGFGFSGGEQFF

v_gene: TRBV7-2
j_gene: TRBJ1-5
d_gene: NA
abundance: many
CDR3nt: TGTGCCAGCAGCTTAGCGGGGGATTATAGCAATCAGCCCCAGCATTTT
CDR3aa: CASSLAGDYSNQPQHF

v_gene: TRBV12-3/TRBV12-4
j_gene: TRBJ1-2
d_gene: TRBD1
abundance: NA
CDR3nt: TGTGCCAGCAGGGACAGGGTTCGGGATGGCTACACCTTC
CDR3aa: CASRDRVRDGYTF

v_gene: TRBV20-1
j_gene: TRBJ2-1
d_gene: NA
abundance: few
CDR3nt: TGCAGTGCTAATCCGAATAGCAAGCCCTACAATGAGCAGTTCTTC
CDR3aa: CSANPNSKPYNEQFF

v_gene: TRBV5-8
j_gene: TRBJ2-4
d_gene: TRBD2
abundance: few
CDR3nt: TGTGCCAGCAGCTTGGCCCGGACTAGCGAGTACTTC
CDR3aa: CASSLARTSEYF

v_gene: TRBV7-2
j_gene: TRBJ2-7
d_gene: TRBD2
abundance: few
CDR3nt: TGTGCCAGCAGCTTCGGGACTAGCGGGAGCTCCTACGAGCAGTACTTC
CDR3aa: CASSFGTSGSSYEQYF

v_gene: TRBV7-2
j_gene: TRBJ2-1
d_gene: TRBD2
abundance: NA
CDR3nt: TGTGCCAGCAGCTTAGTCGCGGGGGGGCGGAATGAGCAGTTCTTC
CDR3aa: CASSLVAGGRNEQFF

v_gene: TRBV5-1
j_gene: TRBJ1-6
d_gene: TRBD1
abundance: many
CDR3nt: TGCGCCAGCAGATCGGACAGGGAATATTCACCCCTCCACTTT
CDR3aa: CASRSDREYSPLHF

v_gene: TRBV9
j_gene: TRBJ1-4
d_gene: TRBD1
abundance: NA
CDR3nt: TGTGCCAGCAGCGCAGACAGGGGGCCAAATGAAAAACTGTTTTTT
CDR3aa: CASSADRGPNEKLFF

v_gene: TRBV5-1
j_gene: TRBJ1-1
d_gene: TRBD1
abundance: few
CDR3nt: TGCGCCAGCAGTCAGGGGGCGACGACTGAAGCTTTCTTT
CDR3aa: CASSQGATTEAFF

v_gene: TRBV28
j_gene: TRBJ1-5
d_gene: TRBD1
abundance: few
CDR3nt: TGTGCCAGCAGTACCGGGACAGGGAAGAATCAGCCCCAGCATTTT
CDR3aa: CASSTGTGKNQPQHF

v_gene: TRBV12-3/TRBV12-4
j_gene: TRBJ1-1
d_gene: NA
abundance: NA
CDR3nt: TGTGCCAGCAGCCCACGGGGGTATACTGAAGCTTTCTTT
CDR3aa: CASSPRGYTEAFF

v_gene: TRBV10-3
j_gene: TRBJ2-6
d_gene: NA
abundance: few
CDR3nt: TGTGCCATCAGGCCTCCGGGACTGCGGGACGGGGCCAACGTCCTGACTTTC
CDR3aa: CAIRPPGLRDGANVLTF

v_gene: TRBV12-3/TRBV12-4
j_gene: TRBJ1-5
d_gene: TRBD1
abundance: NA
CDR3nt: TGTGCCAGCAGCCGTGACAGGGCGTGGGGCAATCAGCCCCAGCATTTT
CDR3aa: CASSRDRAWGNQPQHF

v_gene: TRBV6-1
j_gene: TRBJ2-1
d_gene: NA
abundance: few
CDR3nt: TGTGCCAGCAGTGAAAGCCCCGGAGGGGATGAGCAGTTCTTC
CDR3aa: CASSESPGGDEQFF

v_gene: TRBV20-1
j_gene: TRBJ1-5
d_gene: NA
abundance: few
CDR3nt: TGCAGTGCTACCATCCCAAGTCAGCCCCAGCATTTT
CDR3aa: CSATIPSQPQHF

v_gene: TRBV7-2
j_gene: TRBJ2-3
d_gene: NA
abundance: few
CDR3nt: TGTGCCAGCAGCGCATATCACGTCACAGATACGCAGTATTTT
CDR3aa: CASSAYHVTDTQYF

v_gene: TRBV6-5
j_gene: TRBJ2-2
d_gene: NA
abundance: NA
CDR3nt: TGTGCCAGCAGTTATCTTATCGGGACCGGGGAGCTGTTTTTT
CDR3aa: CASSYLIGTGELFF

v_gene: TRBV19
j_gene: TRBJ2-3
d_gene: NA
abundance: few
CDR3nt: TGTGCCAGTAGTGATATCGGGGGAACAGATACGCAGTATTTT
CDR3aa: CASSDIGGTDTQYF

v_gene: TRBV7-6
j_gene: TRBJ1-6
d_gene: NA
abundance: few
CDR3nt: TGTGCCAGCAGCTTACAGTCGGTACCCTCACCCCTCCACTTT
CDR3aa: CASSLQSVPSPLHF

v_gene: TRBV29-1
j_gene: TRBJ2-3
d_gene: TRBD1
abundance: few
CDR3nt: TGCAGCGTTCCTTTGGGGACAGGGGCAGATACGCAGTATTTT
CDR3aa: CSVPLGTGADTQYF

v_gene: TRBV7-2
j_gene: TRBJ2-1
d_gene: TRBD2
abundance: few
CDR3nt: TGTGCCAGCAGCTTAGCACGGACTAGCCTCAATGAGCAGTTCTTC
CDR3aa: CASSLARTSLNEQFF